These 3 T cell receptor beta chains share one sample of origin, sequenced in a study of OX40 agonist ivuxolimab in advanced cancers. The data were produced by immunoSEQ multiplex PCR, yet TCRdb's version contains in-frame clones alone and is incomplete. The table has 30,000 to 40,000 clones, 80% to 85% seen once; the top ten hold 8% to 10%. Here the sequenced sample was CD4+ or CD8+ T cells sorted from blood, taken in a trial of the OX40 agonist ivuxolimab. These receptors were collected from an adult with an advanced solid tumor such as melanoma, head and neck, liver or kidney cancer.

The rearrangement links TRBV11-2 to TRBJ2-3, with D hard to call. The CDR3 is 13 amino acids. Germline V gene lookup returns CDR1 SGHAT and CDR2 FQNNGV. V was clipped by 4 bases and J by 2 bases, with 7 bases between them. As DNA, the CDR3 is TGTGCCAGCAGCTCCGGACCCACAGATACGCAGTATTTT. As protein: CASSSGPTDTQYF.

J is TRBJ2-7 and V is TRBV7-9; tentative D call: TRBD1 (5 bases). V lost 3 bases and J 4 bases, leaving 13 bases between the germline ends. The germline V gene has CDR1 SEHNR and CDR2 FQNEAQ (reference sequence). The CDR3 spans 14 residues. For the CDR3, the DNA is TGTGCCAGCAGCTTCACCGCAGGGCCATACGAGCAGTACTTC. This translates into CASSFTAGPYEQYF.

The chain has TRBV30 and TRBJ2-7, with a tentative D call TRBD2 (6 bases). Germline V lookup: CDR1 GTSNPN, CDR2 SVGIG (reference sequence). Between the trimmed V and J ends, which lost 5 bases and 0 bases, there was a span of 14 bases. The CDR3 loop spans 14 amino acids. CDR3: CAWGPGTHSYEQYF. The CDR3 DNA reads TGTGCCTGGGGGCCCGGGACTCACTCCTACGAGCAGTACTTC. The whole variable domain, remainder taken from reference TRBV30 and TRBJ2-7, is SQTIHQWPATLVQPVGSPLSLECTVEGTSNPNLYWYRQAAGRGLQLLFYSVGIGQISSEVPQNLSASRPQDRQFILSSKKLLLSDSGFYLCAWGPGTHSYEQYFGPGTRLTVT.